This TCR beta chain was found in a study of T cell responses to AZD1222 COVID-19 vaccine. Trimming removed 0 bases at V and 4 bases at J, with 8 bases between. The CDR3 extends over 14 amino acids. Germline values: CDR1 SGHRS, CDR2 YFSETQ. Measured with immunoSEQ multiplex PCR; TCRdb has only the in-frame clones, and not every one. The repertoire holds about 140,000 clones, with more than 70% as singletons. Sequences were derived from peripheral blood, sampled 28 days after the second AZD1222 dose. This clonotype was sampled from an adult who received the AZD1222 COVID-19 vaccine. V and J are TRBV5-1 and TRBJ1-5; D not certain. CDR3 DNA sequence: TGCGCCAGCAGCTTGGAGAGCGGTAATCAGCCCCAGCATTTT. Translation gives CASSLESGNQPQHF.